This is a list of T cell receptor beta chains from one sample in a study of T cells in Graves' hyperthyroidism and ophthalmopathy. TCRdb called the multiplex PCR reads again in MiXCR, with one record for every CDR3 protein. Of around 400,000 distinct CDR3 sequences in the sample, around 14% are singletons; the top ten hold roughly a quarter. Sequenced material: blood. All receptors derive from a woman in her late teens or twenties with Graves' hyperthyroidism that later progressed to Graves' ophthalmopathy. The conserved cysteine and the conserved F or W are not part of the CDR3 here. The order of the fields is CDR3 protein, CDR3 length, J gene, V gene.

cdr3_aa: ASSETAGTSGYNEQF; cdr3_length: 15; j_call: TRBJ2-1; v_call: TRBV25-1
cdr3_aa: ASSVEGANTGELF; cdr3_length: 13; j_call: TRBJ2-2; v_call: TRBV2
cdr3_aa: ASSASGRPSYEQY; cdr3_length: 13; j_call: TRBJ2-7; v_call: TRBV6-1
cdr3_aa: ASSRDRGGETQY; cdr3_length: 12; j_call: TRBJ2-5; v_call: TRBV28
cdr3_aa: ASLKGGGETQY; cdr3_length: 11; j_call: TRBJ2-5; v_call: TRBV6-1
cdr3_aa: ASSVGGRGNEQF; cdr3_length: 12; j_call: TRBJ2-1; v_call: TRBV9
cdr3_aa: ASSPAIGVIGPGGEAF; cdr3_length: 16; j_call: TRBJ1-1; v_call: TRBV7-9
cdr3_aa: ASSSDTSLWPQH; cdr3_length: 12; j_call: TRBJ1-5; v_call: TRBV5-8
cdr3_aa: ASSLATADEQF; cdr3_length: 11; j_call: TRBJ2-1; v_call: TRBV7-9
cdr3_aa: ASSHRDAYEQY; cdr3_length: 11; j_call: TRBJ2-7; v_call: TRBV3-1
cdr3_aa: SARMTGVMPLH; cdr3_length: 11; j_call: TRBJ1-6; v_call: TRBV20-1
cdr3_aa: ASSQGTSEFYNEQF; cdr3_length: 14; j_call: TRBJ2-1; v_call: TRBV3-1
cdr3_aa: AGSWRQGGGYGYT; cdr3_length: 13; j_call: TRBJ1-2; v_call: TRBV5-5
cdr3_aa: ASSLGLDYPDTQY; cdr3_length: 13; j_call: TRBJ2-3; v_call: TRBV4-1
cdr3_aa: AISERQGPYEQY; cdr3_length: 12; j_call: TRBJ2-7; v_call: TRBV10-3
cdr3_aa: SAPDRRSTDTQY; cdr3_length: 12; j_call: TRBJ2-3; v_call: TRBV20-1
cdr3_aa: ASSPEPRSYNEQF; cdr3_length: 13; j_call: TRBJ2-1; v_call: TRBV12-3/TRBV12-4
cdr3_aa: AAYKGGSYNEQF; cdr3_length: 12; j_call: TRBJ2-1; v_call: TRBV27
cdr3_aa: ASSEMAGGPYEQY; cdr3_length: 13; j_call: TRBJ2-7; v_call: TRBV2
cdr3_aa: ASRHRQGLRWNEQF; cdr3_length: 14; j_call: TRBJ2-1; v_call: TRBV28
cdr3_aa: ASSLWSGVGTRYNEQF; cdr3_length: 16; j_call: TRBJ2-1; v_call: TRBV12-3/TRBV12-4
cdr3_aa: ASSLQGKNTEAF; cdr3_length: 12; j_call: TRBJ1-1; v_call: TRBV7-9
cdr3_aa: ASSQVYSGSGEQY; cdr3_length: 13; j_call: TRBJ2-7; v_call: TRBV3-1
cdr3_aa: AISEEGRANTEAF; cdr3_length: 13; j_call: TRBJ1-1; v_call: TRBV10-3
cdr3_aa: ASSGTGDYNEQF; cdr3_length: 12; j_call: TRBJ2-1; v_call: TRBV9
cdr3_aa: ATSDAGQGTYEQY; cdr3_length: 13; j_call: TRBJ2-7; v_call: TRBV24-1
cdr3_aa: ASSYSGGNQDTQY; cdr3_length: 13; j_call: TRBJ2-3; v_call: TRBV6-6
cdr3_aa: ASSESRQGGQETQY; cdr3_length: 14; j_call: TRBJ2-5; v_call: TRBV25-1
cdr3_aa: ASSSRVSETQY; cdr3_length: 11; j_call: TRBJ2-5; v_call: TRBV11-3
cdr3_aa: ASSSTTKRYRTEAF; cdr3_length: 14; j_call: TRBJ1-1; v_call: TRBV7-8
cdr3_aa: ASSPGGGNEQF; cdr3_length: 11; j_call: TRBJ2-1; v_call: TRBV6-2/TRBV6-3
cdr3_aa: ASSYSFRDEQY; cdr3_length: 11; j_call: TRBJ2-7; v_call: TRBV6-5
cdr3_aa: ASSHDPGQTYGYT; cdr3_length: 13; j_call: TRBJ1-2; v_call: TRBV3-1
cdr3_aa: ATSAVEGGETQY; cdr3_length: 12; j_call: TRBJ2-5; v_call: TRBV2
cdr3_aa: ASSSDRGSFNEQF; cdr3_length: 13; j_call: TRBJ2-1; v_call: TRBV7-2
cdr3_aa: ASSLGARGSNQPQH; cdr3_length: 14; j_call: TRBJ1-5; v_call: TRBV5-5
cdr3_aa: ASSLYSSGGMNTEAF; cdr3_length: 15; j_call: TRBJ1-1; v_call: TRBV27
cdr3_aa: ASSQERARKGEQF; cdr3_length: 13; j_call: TRBJ2-1; v_call: TRBV4-3
cdr3_aa: ASSPFLTHVAF; cdr3_length: 11; j_call: TRBJ1-1; v_call: TRBV7-9
cdr3_aa: ASSPHRGLETQY; cdr3_length: 12; j_call: TRBJ2-5; v_call: TRBV7-9
cdr3_aa: ASSVETSNYEQY; cdr3_length: 12; j_call: TRBJ2-7; v_call: TRBV4-3